This T cell receptor (beta chain) was identified in a study of regulatory T cells in long-lasting Graves disease. This clonotype appeared many times. TCR beta libraries were built with iRepertoire HTBI primers and Arm-PCR of CDR3 regions. In TCRdb, the multiplex PCR reads were re-called with MiXCR into one record per CDR3 protein. The repertoire consists of about 540,000 distinct CDR3 sequences, with approximately 12% occurring once and the leading ten covering roughly 9.7%. As for time point: newly diagnosed GD, antithyroid drugs for less than 3 months. Preparation of the TCR library used RNA extracted from PBMCs. The collection involved drawing approximately 9.9 milliliters of peripheral blood into EDTA tubes. Germline values: CDR1 GTSNPN, CDR2 SVGIG (reference sequence). CDR3 length: 14 amino acids. After removal of 4 bases from V and 2 bases from J, the junction contained 6 bases not matched to a gene.

The same data also went into a second study, on T cells in Graves' hyperthyroidism and ophthalmopathy.

The sequence came from a man aged 25-45 years with Graves disease. The chain couples TRBV30 to TRBJ2-3; 7 nucleotides align to TRBD2. Specimen: peripheral blood mononuclear cells (PBMCs), collected at new diagnosis, from a patient treated with antithyroid drugs. CDR3 nucleotide sequence: TGTGCCTGGATTGCGGGAGACGTCACAGATACGCAGTATTTT. It specifies CAWIAGDVTDTQYF.